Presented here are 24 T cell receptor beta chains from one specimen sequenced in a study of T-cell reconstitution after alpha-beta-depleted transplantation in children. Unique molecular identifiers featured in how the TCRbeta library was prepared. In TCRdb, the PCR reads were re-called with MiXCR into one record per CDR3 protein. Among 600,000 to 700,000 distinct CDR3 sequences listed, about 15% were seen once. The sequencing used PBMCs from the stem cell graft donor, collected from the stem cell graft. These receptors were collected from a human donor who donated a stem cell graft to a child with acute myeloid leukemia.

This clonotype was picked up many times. CDR3 residues: CASSLVPGETQYF. In DNA, the CDR3 is TGTGCCAGCAGCTTAGTGCCGGGTGAGACCCAGTACTTC. The V call is TRBV7-2, the J call TRBJ2-5, with unresolved D. This CDR3 is built from 13 residues. V dropped 1 base and J dropped 5 bases, with 8 bases sitting between them. The germline gives CDR1 SGHTA, CDR2 FQGNSA.

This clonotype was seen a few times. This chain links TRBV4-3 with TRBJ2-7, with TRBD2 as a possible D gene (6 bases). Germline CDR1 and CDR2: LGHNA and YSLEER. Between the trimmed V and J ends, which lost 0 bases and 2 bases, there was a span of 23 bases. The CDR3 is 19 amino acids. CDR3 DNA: TGCGCCAGCAGCCAAGATAAATTAGAAGCGGGTACCCTTCCCTACGAGCAGTACTTC. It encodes CASSQDKLEAGTLPYEQYF.

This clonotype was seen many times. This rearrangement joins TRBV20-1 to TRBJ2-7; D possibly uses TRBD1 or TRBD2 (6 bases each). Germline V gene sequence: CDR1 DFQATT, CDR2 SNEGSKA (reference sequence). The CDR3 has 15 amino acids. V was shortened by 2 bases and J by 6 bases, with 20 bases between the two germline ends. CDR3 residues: CSARYLGGSFTEQYF. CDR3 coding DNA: TGCAGTGCTAGATACTTGGGGGGCTCGTTTACCGAGCAGTACTTC.

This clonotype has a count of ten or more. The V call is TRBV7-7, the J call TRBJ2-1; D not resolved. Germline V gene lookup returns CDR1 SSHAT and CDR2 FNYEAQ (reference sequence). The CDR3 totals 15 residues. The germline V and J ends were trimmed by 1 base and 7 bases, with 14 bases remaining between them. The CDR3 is CASSLGGPWRNEQFF. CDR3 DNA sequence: TGTGCCAGCAGCTTAGGAGGACCCTGGAGAAATGAGCAGTTCTTC. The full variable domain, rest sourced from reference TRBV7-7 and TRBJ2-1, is GAGVSQSPRYKVTKRGQDVTLRCDPISSHATLYWYQQALGQGPEFLTYFNYEAQPDKSGLPSDRFSAERPEGSISTLTIQRTEQRDSAMYRCASSLGGPWRNEQFFGPGTRLTVL.

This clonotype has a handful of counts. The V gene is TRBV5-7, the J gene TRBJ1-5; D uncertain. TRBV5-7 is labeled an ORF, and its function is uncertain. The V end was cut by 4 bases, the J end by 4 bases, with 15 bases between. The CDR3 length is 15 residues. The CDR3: CASSPGSLGNQPQHF. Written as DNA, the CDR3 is TGTGCCAGCAGCCCAGGATCCTTAGGGAATCAGCCCCAGCATTTT.

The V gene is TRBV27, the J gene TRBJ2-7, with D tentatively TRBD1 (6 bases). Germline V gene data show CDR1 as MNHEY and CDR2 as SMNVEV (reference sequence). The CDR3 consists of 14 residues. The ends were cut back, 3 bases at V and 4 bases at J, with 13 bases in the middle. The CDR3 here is CASSFRGQSYEQYF. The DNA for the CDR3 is TGTGCCAGCAGTTTTCGGGGACAAAGTTACGAGCAGTACTTC.

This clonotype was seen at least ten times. The CDR3 DNA reads as TGCAGCGTGAGGGGGGCGGGGAGCTCCTACAATGAGCAGTTCTTC. Translated: CSVRGAGSSYNEQFF. The genes are TRBV29-1 and TRBJ2-1; D could derive from TRBD1 or TRBD2 (6 bases each). The germline V gene has CDR1 SQVTM and CDR2 ANQGSEA. Trimming pared 6 bases from V and 0 bases from J, leaving 15 bases between. The CDR3 extends over 15 amino acids.

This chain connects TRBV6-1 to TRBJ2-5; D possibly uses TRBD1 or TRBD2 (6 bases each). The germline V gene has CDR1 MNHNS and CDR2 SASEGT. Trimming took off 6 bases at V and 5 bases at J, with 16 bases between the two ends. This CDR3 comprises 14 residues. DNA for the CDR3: TGTGCCAGCAGCCTTCCCGGGGGCGAGGAGACCCAGTACTTC. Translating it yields CASSLPGGEETQYF.

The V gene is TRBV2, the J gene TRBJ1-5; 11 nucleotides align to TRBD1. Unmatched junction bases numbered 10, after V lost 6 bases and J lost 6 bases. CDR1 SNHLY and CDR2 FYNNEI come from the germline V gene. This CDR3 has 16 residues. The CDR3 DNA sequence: TGTGCCAGCAGACGTGAGAGGACAGGGGGCTCTCAGCCCCAGCATTTT. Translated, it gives CASRRERTGGSQPQHF.

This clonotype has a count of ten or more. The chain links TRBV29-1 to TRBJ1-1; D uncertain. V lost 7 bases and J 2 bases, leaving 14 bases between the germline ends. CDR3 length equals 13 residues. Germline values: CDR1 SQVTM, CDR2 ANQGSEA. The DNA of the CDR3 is TGCAGCGCAACCGGGCCCACAAACACTGAAGCTTTCTTT. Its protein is CSATGPTNTEAFF.

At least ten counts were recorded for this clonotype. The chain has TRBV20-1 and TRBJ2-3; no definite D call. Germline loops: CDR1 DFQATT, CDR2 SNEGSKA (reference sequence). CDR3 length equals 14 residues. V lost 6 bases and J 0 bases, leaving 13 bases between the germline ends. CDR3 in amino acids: CSARLITSTDTQYF. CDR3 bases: TGCAGTGCGAGGCTGATAACTAGCACAGATACGCAGTATTTT.

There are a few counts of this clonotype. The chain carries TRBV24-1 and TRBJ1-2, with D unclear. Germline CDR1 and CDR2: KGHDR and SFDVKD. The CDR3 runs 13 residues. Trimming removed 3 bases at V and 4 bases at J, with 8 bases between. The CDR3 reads CATSDPGIYGYTF. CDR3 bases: TGTGCCACCAGTGATCCCGGGATCTATGGCTACACCTTC.

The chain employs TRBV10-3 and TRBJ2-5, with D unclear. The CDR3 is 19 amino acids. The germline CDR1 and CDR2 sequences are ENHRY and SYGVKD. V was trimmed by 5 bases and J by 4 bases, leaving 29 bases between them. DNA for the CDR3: TGTGCCATCAGTTCTAGAGTTATTCGTCAATCCACTTACGTAGAGACCCAGTACTTC. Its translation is CAISSRVIRQSTYVETQYF.

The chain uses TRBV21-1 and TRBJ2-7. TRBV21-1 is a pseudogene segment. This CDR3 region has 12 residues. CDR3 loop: CASSTGLVEQYV. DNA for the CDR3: TGTGCCAGCAGCACGGGGTTAGTAGAGCAGTACGTC.

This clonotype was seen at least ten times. Here the CDR3 reads CASSLIKGSYEQYF. In nucleotides, the CDR3 is TGTGCCAGCAGCTTAATCAAGGGATCCTACGAGCAGTACTTC. The rearrangement joins TRBV7-2 to TRBJ2-7; D gene unclear. Trimming shortened V by 2 bases and J by 1 base, and 9 bases separated the two germline ends. The CDR3 contains 14 residues. The germline gives CDR1 SGHTA, CDR2 FQGNSA. The entire variable domain, with the rest obtained from reference TRBV7-2 and TRBJ2-7, is as follows: GAGVSQSPSNKVTEKGKDVELRCDPISGHTALYWYRQSLGQGLEFLIYFQGNSAPDKSGLPSDRFSAERTGGSVSTLTIQRTQQEDSAVYLCASSLIKGSYEQYFGPGTRLTVT.

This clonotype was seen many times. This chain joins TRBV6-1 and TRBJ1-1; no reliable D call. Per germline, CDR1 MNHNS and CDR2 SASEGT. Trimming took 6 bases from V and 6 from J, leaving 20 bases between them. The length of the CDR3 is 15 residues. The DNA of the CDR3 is TGTGCCAGCAGCCAAGCCGACTACTATAAATCTGAAGCTTTCTTT. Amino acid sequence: CASSQADYYKSEAFF.

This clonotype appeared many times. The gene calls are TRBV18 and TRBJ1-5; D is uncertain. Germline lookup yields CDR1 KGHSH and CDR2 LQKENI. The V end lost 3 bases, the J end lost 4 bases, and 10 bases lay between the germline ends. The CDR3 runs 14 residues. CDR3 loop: CASSPLQRNQPQHF. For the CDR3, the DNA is TGTGCCAGCTCACCCCTTCAAAGAAATCAGCCCCAGCATTTT. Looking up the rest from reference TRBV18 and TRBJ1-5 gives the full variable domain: NAGVMQNPRHLVRRRGQEARLRCSPMKGHSHVYWYRQLPEEGLKFMVYLQKENIIDESGMPKERFSAEFPKEGPSILRIQQVVRGDSAAYFCASSPLQRNQPQHFGDGTRLSIL.

The CDR3 nucleotides are TGTGCCATTCTGTCTGGGGCGGGCTATGGCTACACCTTC. Translated, it gives CAILSGAGYGYTF. The gene calls are TRBV7-9 and TRBJ1-2, with a weak D call TRBD1 (5 bases). The V gene's germline CDR1 is SEHNR and CDR2 FQNEAQ (reference sequence). The germline V and J ends were trimmed by 10 bases and 4 bases, with 16 bases remaining between them. This CDR3 has 13 residues. Looking up the rest from reference TRBV7-9 and TRBJ1-2 gives the full variable domain: DTGVSQNPRHKITKRGQNVTFRCDPISEHNRLYWYRQTLGQGPEFLTYFQNEAQLEKSRLLSDRFSAERPKGSFSTLEIQRTEQGDSAMYLCAILSGAGYGYTFGSGTRLTVV.

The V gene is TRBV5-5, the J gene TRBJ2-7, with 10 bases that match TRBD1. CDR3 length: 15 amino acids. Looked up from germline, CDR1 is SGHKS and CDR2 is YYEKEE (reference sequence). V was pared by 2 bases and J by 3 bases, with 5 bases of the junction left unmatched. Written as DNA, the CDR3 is TGTGCCAGCAGCTTTTCGGACAGGGGGAGCTACGAGCAGTACTTC. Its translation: CASSFSDRGSYEQYF.

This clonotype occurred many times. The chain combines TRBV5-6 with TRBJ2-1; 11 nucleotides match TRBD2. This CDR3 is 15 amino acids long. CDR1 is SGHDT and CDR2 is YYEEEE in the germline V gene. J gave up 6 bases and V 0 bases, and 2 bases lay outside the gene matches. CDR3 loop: CASSLALAGANEQFF. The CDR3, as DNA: TGTGCCAGCAGCTTGGCACTAGCGGGGGCCAATGAGCAGTTCTTC.

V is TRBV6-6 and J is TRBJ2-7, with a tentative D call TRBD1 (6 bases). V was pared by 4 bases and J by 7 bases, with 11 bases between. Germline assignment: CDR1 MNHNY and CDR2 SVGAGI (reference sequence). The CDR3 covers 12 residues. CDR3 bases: TGTGCCAGCAGTTCCCAGGGGTTAGAGCAGTACGTC. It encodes CASSSQGLEQYV.

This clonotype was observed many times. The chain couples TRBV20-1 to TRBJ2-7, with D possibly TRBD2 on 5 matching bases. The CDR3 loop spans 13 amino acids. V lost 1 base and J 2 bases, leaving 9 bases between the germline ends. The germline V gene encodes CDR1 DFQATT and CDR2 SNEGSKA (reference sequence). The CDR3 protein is CSARVREPYEQYF. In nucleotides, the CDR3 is TGCAGTGCTAGAGTACGGGAACCCTACGAGCAGTACTTC.

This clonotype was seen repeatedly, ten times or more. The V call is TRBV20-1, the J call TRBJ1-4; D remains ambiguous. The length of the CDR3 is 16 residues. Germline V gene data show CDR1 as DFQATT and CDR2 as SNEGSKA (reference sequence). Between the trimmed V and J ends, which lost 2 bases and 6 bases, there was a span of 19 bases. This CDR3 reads CSARSRNSPRDEKLFF. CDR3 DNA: TGCAGTGCTAGATCCAGGAACTCCCCACGGGATGAAAAACTGTTTTTT.

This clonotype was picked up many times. CDR3 in amino acids: CSARGGGANYGYTF. Here the CDR3 DNA reads TGCAGTGCTAGAGGAGGAGGGGCCAACTATGGCTACACCTTC. This rearrangement joins TRBV20-1 to TRBJ1-2; tentatively, D is TRBD1 (5 bases). Germline assignment: CDR1 DFQATT and CDR2 SNEGSKA (reference sequence). Trimming left V 1 base short and J 2 bases short, with 11 bases between. The CDR3 consists of 14 residues.